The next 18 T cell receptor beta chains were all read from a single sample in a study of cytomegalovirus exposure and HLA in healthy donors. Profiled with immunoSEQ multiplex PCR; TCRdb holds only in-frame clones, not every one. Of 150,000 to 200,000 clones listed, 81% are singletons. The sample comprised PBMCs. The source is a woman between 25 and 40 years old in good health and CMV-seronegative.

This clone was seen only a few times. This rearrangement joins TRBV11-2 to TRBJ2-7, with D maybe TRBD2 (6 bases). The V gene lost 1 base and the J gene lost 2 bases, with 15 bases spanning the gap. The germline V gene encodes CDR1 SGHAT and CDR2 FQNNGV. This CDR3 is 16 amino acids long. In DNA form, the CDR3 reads TGTGCCAGCAGCTTAGGTACGGGGGTCCTGCCCTACGAGCAGTACTTC. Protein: CASSLGTGVLPYEQYF.

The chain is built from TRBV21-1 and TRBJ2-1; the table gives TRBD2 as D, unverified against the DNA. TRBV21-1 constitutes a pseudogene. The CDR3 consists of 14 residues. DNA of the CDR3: TGTGCCAGCAGCAAAGAGGGAATCGCTAGCGGGCAGTTCTTC. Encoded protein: CASSKEGIASGQFF.

CDR3: CASSLWGTSYEQYF. The DNA for the CDR3 is TGCGCCAGCAGCCTATGGGGCACTTCCTACGAGCAGTACTTC. V is TRBV5-1 and J is TRBJ2-7; TRBD1 is a possible D gene (5 bases). This CDR3 contains 14 residues. Per germline, CDR1 SGHRS and CDR2 YFSETQ. The V and J ends lost 4 bases and 1 base respectively, with 12 bases between them.

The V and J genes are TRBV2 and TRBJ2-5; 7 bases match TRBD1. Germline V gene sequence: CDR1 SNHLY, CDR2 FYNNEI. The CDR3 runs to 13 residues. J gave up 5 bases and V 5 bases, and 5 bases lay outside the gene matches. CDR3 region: CASSLQGYETQYF. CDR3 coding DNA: TGTGCCAGCAGTCTACAGGGGTACGAGACCCAGTACTTC. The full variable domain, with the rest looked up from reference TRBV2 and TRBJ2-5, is EPEVTQTPSHQVTQMGQEVILRCVPISNHLYFYWYRQILGQKVEFLVSFYNNEISEKSEIFDDQFSVERPDGSNFTLKIRSTKLEDSAMYFCASSLQGYETQYFGPGTRLLVL.

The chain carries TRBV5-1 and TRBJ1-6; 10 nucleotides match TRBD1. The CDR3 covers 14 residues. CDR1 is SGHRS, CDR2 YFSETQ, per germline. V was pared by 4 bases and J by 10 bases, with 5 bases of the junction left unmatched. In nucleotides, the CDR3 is TGCGCCAGCAGCGGCGGACAGGGGGGATCACCCCTCCACTTT. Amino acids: CASSGGQGGSPLHF.

The CDR3 region has the DNA TGTGCCAGCAGCGTAGGGGCTAGCGGGGTACAAGAGACCCAGTACTTC. This encodes CASSVGASGVQETQYF. The chain uses TRBV9 and TRBJ2-5; 9 bases are shared with TRBD2. Germline CDR1 reads SGDLS; CDR2 reads YYNGEE. With V trimmed by 0 bases and J by 2 bases, 5 bases remained unmatched. This CDR3 is 16 amino acids long.

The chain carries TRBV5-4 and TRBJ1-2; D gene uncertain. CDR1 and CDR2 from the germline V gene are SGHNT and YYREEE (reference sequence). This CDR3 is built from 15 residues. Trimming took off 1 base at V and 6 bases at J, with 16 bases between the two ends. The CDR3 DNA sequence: TGTGCCAGCAGCTTGAGGGTAGGCGGGAGGGATGGCTACACCTTC. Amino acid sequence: CASSLRVGGRDGYTF.

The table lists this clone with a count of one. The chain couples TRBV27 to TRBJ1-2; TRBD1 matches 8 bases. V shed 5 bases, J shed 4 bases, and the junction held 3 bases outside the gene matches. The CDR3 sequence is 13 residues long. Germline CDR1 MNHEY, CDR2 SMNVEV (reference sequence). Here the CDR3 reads CASSPGTGYGYTF. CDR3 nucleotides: TGTGCCAGCAGTCCCGGGACAGGCTATGGCTACACCTTC.

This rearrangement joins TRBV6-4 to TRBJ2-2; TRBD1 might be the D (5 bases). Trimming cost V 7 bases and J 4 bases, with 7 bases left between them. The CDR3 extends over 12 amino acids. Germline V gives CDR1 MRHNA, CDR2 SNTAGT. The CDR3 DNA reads TGTGCCAGCAACCAGGGCACCGGGGAGCTGTTTTTT. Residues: CASNQGTGELFF.

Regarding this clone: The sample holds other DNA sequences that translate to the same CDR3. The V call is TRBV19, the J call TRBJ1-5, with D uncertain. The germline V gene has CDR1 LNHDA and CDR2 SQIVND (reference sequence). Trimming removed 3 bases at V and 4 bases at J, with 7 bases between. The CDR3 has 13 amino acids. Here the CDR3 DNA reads TGTGCCAGTAGTATTCGGGAAAATCAGCCCCAGCATTTT. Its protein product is CASSIRENQPQHF.

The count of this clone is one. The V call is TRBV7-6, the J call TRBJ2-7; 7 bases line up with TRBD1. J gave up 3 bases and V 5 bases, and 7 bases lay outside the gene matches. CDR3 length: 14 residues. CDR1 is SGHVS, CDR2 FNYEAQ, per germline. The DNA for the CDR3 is TGTGCCAGCAGCACCTCAAGGGACAGCTACGAGCAGTACTTC. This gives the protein CASSTSRDSYEQYF. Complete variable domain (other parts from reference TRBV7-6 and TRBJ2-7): GAGVSQSPRYKVTKRGQDVALRCDPISGHVSLYWYRQALGQGPEFLTYFNYEAQQDKSGLPNDRFSAERPEGSISTLTIQRTEQRDSAMYRCASSTSRDSYEQYFGPGTRLTVT.

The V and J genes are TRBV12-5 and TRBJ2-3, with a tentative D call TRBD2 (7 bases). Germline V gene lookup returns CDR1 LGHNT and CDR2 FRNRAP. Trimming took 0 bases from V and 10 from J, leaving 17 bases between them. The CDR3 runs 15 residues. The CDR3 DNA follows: TGTGCTAGTGGTTTGGTAGGTGGGGGGGCCAAAGCGCAGTATTTT. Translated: CASGLVGGGAKAQYF.

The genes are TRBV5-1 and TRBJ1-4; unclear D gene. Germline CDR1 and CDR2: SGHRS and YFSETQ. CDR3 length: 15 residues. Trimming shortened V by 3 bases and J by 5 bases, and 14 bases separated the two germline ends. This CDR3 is CASSSGSALNEKLFF. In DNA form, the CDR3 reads TGCGCCAGCAGCTCAGGCAGTGCCCTAAATGAAAAACTGTTTTTT.

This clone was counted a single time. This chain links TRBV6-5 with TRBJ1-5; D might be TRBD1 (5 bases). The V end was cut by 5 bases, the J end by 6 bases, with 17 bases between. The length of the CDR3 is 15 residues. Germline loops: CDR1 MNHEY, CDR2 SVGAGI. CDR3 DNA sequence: TGTGCCAGCAGTATCCGGGGGGAGGCGAGTCAGCCCCAGCATTTT. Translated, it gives CASSIRGEASQPQHF.

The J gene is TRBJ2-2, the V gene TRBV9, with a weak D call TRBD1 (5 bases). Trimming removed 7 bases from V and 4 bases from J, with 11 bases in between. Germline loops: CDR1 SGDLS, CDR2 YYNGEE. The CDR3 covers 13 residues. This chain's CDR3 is CASERQSTGELFF. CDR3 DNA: TGTGCCAGCGAGAGACAGAGCACCGGGGAGCTGTTTTTT.

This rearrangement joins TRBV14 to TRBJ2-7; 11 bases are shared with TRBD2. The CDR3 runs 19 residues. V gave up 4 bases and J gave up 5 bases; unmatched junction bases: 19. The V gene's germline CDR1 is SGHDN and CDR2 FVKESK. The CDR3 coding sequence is TGTGCCAGCAGCCTTCACGGGCTAGCGGGAGGAGAACTCTTCCACGAGCAGTACTTC. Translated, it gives CASSLHGLAGGELFHEQYF.

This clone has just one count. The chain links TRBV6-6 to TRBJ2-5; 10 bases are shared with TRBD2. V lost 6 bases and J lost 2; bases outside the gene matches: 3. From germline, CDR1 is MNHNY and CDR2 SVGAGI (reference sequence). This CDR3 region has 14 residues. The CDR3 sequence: CASRPLAGQETQYF. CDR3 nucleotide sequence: TGTGCCAGCAGACCACTAGCGGGGCAAGAGACCCAGTACTTC.

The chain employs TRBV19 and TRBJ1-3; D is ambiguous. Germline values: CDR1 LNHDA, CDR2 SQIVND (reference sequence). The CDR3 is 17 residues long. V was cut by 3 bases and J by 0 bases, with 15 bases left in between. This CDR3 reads CASSIRLSGSSGNTIYF. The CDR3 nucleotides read TGTGCCAGTAGTATCCGACTTTCTGGCAGCTCTGGAAACACCATATATTTT.